This entry lists 13 T cell receptor beta chains sequenced from one sample in a study of blood T cell repertoires in COVID-19. Sequencing was performed with immunoSEQ multiplex PCR; in TCRdb, only in-frame clones are kept and a portion is missing. There are 53,000 or so clones in the sample; around 83% occur only once, and 12% lies in the top ten. Sequenced sample: peripheral blood. Receptors originate from a man between 70 and 80 years old with active COVID-19.

The V gene is TRBV7-9, the J gene TRBJ1-2; D gene unclear. Germline CDR1 is SEHNR and CDR2 is FQNEAQ (reference sequence). The CDR3 consists of 16 residues. V was shortened by 4 bases and J by 2 bases, with 17 bases between the two germline ends. Written as DNA, the CDR3 is TGTGCCAGCAGCTCACCTCCCCTCCGGAGAAACTATGGCTACACCTTC. Protein sequence: CASSSPPLRRNYGYTF.

This chain uses TRBV10-3 with TRBJ2-2, with TRBD1 matching 7 bases. The CDR3 has 16 residues. Unmatched junction bases numbered 5, after V lost 3 bases and J lost 1 base. Germline V lookup: CDR1 ENHRY, CDR2 SYGVKD. DNA of the CDR3: TGTGCCATCAGTGAAGGTTGGGACAGGAACACCGGGGAGCTGTTTTTT. It specifies CAISEGWDRNTGELFF.

The chain couples TRBV6-5 to TRBJ1-2; D is possibly TRBD1 (6 bases). This CDR3 spans 11 amino acids. The germline V gene has CDR1 MNHEY and CDR2 SVGAGI. With 2 bases removed from V and 13 bases from J, the gap between germline ends came to 11 bases. The DNA of the CDR3 is TGTGCCAGCAGTTACGGACAGCGGATCACCTTC. This translates into CASSYGQRITF.

This clone was recorded once. The rearrangement joins TRBV5-1 to TRBJ2-7, with TRBD1 as a possible D gene (6 bases). V shed 3 bases and J shed 7 bases, with 14 bases lying between them. Germline V CDR1 and CDR2: SGHRS, YFSETQ. The CDR3 length is 13 residues. The CDR3 DNA reads TGCGCCAGCAGCTATCAGGGGTCAGGAGAGCAGTACTTC. Amino acid sequence: CASSYQGSGEQYF.

V gene TRBV27 combines with J gene TRBJ1-1; D is unresolved. Trimming stripped 3 bases from V and 2 bases from J, with 13 bases between. The CDR3 has 15 residues. CDR1 and CDR2 from the germline V gene are MNHEY and SMNVEV (reference sequence). In nucleotides, the CDR3 is TGTGCCAGCAGTTTGACTGCCGACCCAAACACTGAAGCTTTCTTT. Protein product: CASSLTADPNTEAFF.

The chain has TRBV6-5 and TRBJ1-2; 8 bases agree with TRBD1. With V trimmed by 2 bases and J by 4 bases, 9 bases remained unmatched. The CDR3 is 16 residues long. Germline V CDR1 and CDR2: MNHEY, SVGAGI. The CDR3 sequence is CASSYSRTGGGYGYTF. The CDR3 nucleotides read TGTGCCAGCAGTTACAGCCGCACAGGGGGTGGCTATGGCTACACCTTC.

The chain combines TRBV19 with TRBJ2-3; D might be TRBD1 (5 bases). This CDR3 has 14 residues. V was pared by 4 bases and J by 7 bases, with 15 bases between. The germline CDR1 and CDR2 sequences are LNHDA and SQIVND (reference sequence). The CDR3: CASSKGREPYTQYF. CDR3 DNA sequence: TGTGCCAGTAGTAAAGGCAGGGAACCCTATACGCAGTATTTT.

The gene calls are TRBV7-2 and TRBJ2-1; 12 bases are a match to TRBD1. This CDR3 has 18 residues. V was pared by 0 bases and J by 6 bases, with 9 bases of the junction left unmatched. Germline V gene sequence: CDR1 SGHTA, CDR2 FQGNSA. CDR3 DNA sequence: TGTGCCAGCAGCTTAGCCTCACTGGGACAGGGGGCCATCAATGAGCAGTTCTTC. Translated, it gives CASSLASLGQGAINEQFF.

This clone appeared a single time. The gene calls are TRBV2 and TRBJ2-7, with 10 nucleotides matching TRBD1. Germline V lookup: CDR1 SNHLY, CDR2 FYNNEI. J was trimmed by 9 bases and V by 6 bases; bases with no gene match: 5. The CDR3 spans 12 residues. CDR3 bases: TGTGCCAGCAGGTTGACAGGGGGCGGGCAGTACTTC. This encodes CASRLTGGGQYF.

The chain uses TRBV10-3 and TRBJ2-7, with 8 bases identical to TRBD1. CDR1 and CDR2 (germline): ENHRY, SYGVKD. The CDR3 loop spans 13 amino acids. Unmatched junction bases numbered 9, after V lost 11 bases and J lost 3 bases. The CDR3 bases are TGTGCCGCAACCCTCGACAGGGGCTACGAGCAGTACTTC. Translating it yields CAATLDRGYEQYF.

The J gene is TRBJ1-5, the V gene TRBV6-5; possibly TRBD1 for D (5 bases). CDR3 length equals 16 residues. The germline V and J ends were trimmed by 2 bases and 5 bases, with 16 bases remaining between them. The V gene's germline CDR1 is MNHEY and CDR2 SVGAGI. The CDR3, as DNA: TGTGCCAGCAGTTACACCGGGAGGGGCGGAGATCAGCCCCAGCATTTT. Protein product: CASSYTGRGGDQPQHF.

The V and J genes are TRBV7-6 and TRBJ1-2; 8 nucleotides agree with TRBD1. The CDR3 length is 15 residues. CDR1 SGHVS and CDR2 FNYEAQ come from the germline V gene. V shed 0 bases, J shed 3 bases, and the junction held 3 bases outside the gene matches. For the CDR3, the DNA is TGTGCCAGCAGCTTAGCGGTCAGGGGGCACTATGGCTACACCTTC. Translating it yields CASSLAVRGHYGYTF.

The chain links TRBV15 to TRBJ1-1; D ambiguous. The CDR3 has 13 amino acids. V lost 0 bases and J lost 4, with 6 bases in between. Germline V CDR1 and CDR2: LNHNV, YYDKDF (reference sequence). The CDR3 DNA follows: TGTGCCACCAGCAGAGACCATAGCACTGAAGCTTTCTTT. This translates into CATSRDHSTEAFF.